The TCR beta chain described here comes from a study of beta chain features in type 1 diabetes. Study at large: The examined sorted cells totaled approximately 110 million across samples. The study, taken as a whole, reports: Shorter TCRB CDR3s, moderately but significantly so, were found in Type 1 diabetes patients in all four CD4+ subsets.

This clone showed up just a few times. The antigen is undetermined. Sequenced material consisted of expressed TCRB transcripts (all of the isolated RNA was reverse transcribed). Assay: immunoSEQ multiplex PCR; the TCRdb copy retains only in-frame clones and omits some. The sample lists 150,000 to 200,000 clones, approximately 7.8% occurring once. The germline V gene encodes CDR1 MDHEN and CDR2 SYDVKM. The CDR3 contains 12 residues. The V gene lost 5 bases and the J gene lost 8 bases, with 12 bases spanning the gap. The sample consisted of central memory CD4+ T cells from blood. The V gene is TRBV28, the J gene TRBJ1-2; possibly TRBD1 for D (5 bases). The sequence came from a middle-aged woman with type 1 diabetes. CDR3 protein: CASSLQGEGYTF. The CDR3 DNA reads TGTGCCAGCAGTCTCCAGGGTGAAGGCTACACCTTC.